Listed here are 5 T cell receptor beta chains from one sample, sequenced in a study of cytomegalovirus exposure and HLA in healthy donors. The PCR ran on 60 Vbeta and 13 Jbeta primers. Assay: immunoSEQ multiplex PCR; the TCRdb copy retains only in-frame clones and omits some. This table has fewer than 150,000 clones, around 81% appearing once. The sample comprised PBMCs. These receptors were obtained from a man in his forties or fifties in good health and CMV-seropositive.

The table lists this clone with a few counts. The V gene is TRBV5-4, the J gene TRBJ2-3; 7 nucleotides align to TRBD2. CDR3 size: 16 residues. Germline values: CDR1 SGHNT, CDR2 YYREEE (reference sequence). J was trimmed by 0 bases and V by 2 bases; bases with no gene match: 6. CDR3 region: CASSLGAGSSTDTQYF. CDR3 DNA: TGTGCCAGCAGCTTAGGAGCGGGATCGAGCACAGATACGCAGTATTTT.

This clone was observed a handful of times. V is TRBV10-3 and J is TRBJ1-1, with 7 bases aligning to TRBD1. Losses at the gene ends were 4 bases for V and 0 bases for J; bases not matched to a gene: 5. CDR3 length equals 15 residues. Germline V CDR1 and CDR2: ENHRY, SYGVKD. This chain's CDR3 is CAISGGTVMNTEAFF. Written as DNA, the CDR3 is TGTGCCATCAGTGGGGGGACAGTCATGAACACTGAAGCTTTCTTT.

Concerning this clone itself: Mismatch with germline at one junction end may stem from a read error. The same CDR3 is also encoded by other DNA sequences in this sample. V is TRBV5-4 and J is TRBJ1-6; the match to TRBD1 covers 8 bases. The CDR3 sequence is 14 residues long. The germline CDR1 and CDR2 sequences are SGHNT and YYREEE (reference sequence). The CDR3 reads CASSWDRNNSPLHF. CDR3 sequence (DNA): TGTGCCAGCAGCTGGGACAGGAATAATTCCCCCCTCCACTTT. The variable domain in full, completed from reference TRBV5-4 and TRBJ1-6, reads ETGVTQSPTHLIKTRGQQVTLRCSSQSGHNTVSWYQQALGQGPQFIFQYYREEENGRGNFPPRFSGLQFPNYSSELNVNALELDDSALYLCASSWDRNNSPLHFGNGTRLTVT.

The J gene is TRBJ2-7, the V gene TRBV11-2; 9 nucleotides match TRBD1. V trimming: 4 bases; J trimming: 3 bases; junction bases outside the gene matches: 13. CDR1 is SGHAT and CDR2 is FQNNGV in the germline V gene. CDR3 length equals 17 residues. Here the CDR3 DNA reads TGTGCCAGCAGCTCCCCACTGGGGGGACAGGGAGGCTACGAGCAGTACTTC. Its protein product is CASSSPLGGQGGYEQYF.

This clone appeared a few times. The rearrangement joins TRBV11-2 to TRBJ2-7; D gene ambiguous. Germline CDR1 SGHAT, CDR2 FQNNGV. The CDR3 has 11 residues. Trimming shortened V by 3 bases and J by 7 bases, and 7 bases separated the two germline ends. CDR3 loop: CASSLSGEQYF. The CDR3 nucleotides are TGTGCCAGCAGCTTGTCCGGGGAGCAGTACTTC.